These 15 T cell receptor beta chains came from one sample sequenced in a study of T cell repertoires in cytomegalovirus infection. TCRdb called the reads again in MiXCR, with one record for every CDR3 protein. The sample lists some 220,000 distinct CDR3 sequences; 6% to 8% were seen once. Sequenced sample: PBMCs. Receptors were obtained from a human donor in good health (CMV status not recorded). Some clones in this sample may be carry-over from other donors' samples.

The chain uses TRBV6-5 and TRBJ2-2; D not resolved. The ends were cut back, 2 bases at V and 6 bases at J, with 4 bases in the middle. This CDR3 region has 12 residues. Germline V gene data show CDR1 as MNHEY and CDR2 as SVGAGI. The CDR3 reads CASSYQPGELFF. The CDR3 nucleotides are TGTGCCAGCAGTTACCAACCCGGGGAGCTGTTTTTT.

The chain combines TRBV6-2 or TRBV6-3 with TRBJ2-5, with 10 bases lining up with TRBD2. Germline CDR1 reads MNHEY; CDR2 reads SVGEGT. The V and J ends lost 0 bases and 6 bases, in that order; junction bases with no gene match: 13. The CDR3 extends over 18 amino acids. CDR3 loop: CASSYSRGERGGTQTQYF. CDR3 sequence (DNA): TGTGCCAGCAGTTACTCTCGCGGGGAGCGGGGGGGTACGCAGACCCAGTACTTC.

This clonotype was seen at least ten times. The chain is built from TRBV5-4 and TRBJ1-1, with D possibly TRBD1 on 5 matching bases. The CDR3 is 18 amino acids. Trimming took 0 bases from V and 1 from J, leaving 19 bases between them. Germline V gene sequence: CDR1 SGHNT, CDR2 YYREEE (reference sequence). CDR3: CASSLGVRGASPNTEAFF. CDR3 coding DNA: TGTGCCAGCAGCTTGGGGGTCCGAGGGGCTTCACCGAACACTGAAGCTTTCTTT.

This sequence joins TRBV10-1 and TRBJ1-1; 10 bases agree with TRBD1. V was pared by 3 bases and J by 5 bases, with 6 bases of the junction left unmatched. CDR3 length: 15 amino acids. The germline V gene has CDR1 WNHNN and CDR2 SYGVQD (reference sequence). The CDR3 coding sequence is TGCGCCAGCAGTGATACCGGGACAGGGGTTACTGAAGCTTTCTTT. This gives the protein CASSDTGTGVTEAFF.

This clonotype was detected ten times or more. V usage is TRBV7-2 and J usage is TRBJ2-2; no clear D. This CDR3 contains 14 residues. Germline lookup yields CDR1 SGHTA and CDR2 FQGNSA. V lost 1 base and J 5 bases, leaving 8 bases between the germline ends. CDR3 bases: TGTGCCAGCAGCTTAGTTGAGTGGACCGGGGAGCTGTTTTTT. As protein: CASSLVEWTGELFF.

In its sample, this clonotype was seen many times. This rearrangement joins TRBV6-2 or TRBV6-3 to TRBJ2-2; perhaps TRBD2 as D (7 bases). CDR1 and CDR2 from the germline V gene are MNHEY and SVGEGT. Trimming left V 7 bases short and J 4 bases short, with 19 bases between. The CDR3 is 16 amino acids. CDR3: CASINVRGAATGELFF. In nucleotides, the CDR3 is TGTGCCAGCATCAACGTACGGGGGGCCGCCACCGGGGAGCTGTTTTTT.

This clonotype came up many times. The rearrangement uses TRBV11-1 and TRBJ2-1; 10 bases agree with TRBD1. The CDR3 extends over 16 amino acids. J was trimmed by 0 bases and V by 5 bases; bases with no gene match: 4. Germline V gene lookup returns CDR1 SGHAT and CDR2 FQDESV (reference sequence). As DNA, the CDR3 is TGTGCCAGCAGCCCGGGACAGGGGAGCTCCTACAATGAGCAGTTCTTC. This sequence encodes CASSPGQGSSYNEQFF.

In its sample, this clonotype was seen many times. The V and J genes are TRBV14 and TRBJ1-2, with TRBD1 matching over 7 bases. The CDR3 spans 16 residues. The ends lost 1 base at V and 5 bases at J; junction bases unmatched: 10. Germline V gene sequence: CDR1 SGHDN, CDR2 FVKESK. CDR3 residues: CASSQAVRTGTYGYTF. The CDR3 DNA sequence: TGTGCCAGCAGCCAAGCCGTTCGGACAGGCACTTATGGCTACACCTTC.

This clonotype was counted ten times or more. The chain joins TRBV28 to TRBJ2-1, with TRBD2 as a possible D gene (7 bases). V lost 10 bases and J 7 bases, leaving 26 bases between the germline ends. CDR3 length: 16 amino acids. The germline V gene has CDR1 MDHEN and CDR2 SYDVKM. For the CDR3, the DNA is TGTGCCACCCACCCAGAAGGGAGGGGGGTGAGGAATGAGCAGTTCTTC. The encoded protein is CATHPEGRGVRNEQFF.

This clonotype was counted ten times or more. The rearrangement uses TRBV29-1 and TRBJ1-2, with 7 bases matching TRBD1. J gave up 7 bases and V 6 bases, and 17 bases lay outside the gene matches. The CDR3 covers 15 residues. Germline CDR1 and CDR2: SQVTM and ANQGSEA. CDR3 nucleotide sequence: TGCAGCGTGCCTAGACAGGGCCGGAGGGGATTTGGCTACACCTTC. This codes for CSVPRQGRRGFGYTF.

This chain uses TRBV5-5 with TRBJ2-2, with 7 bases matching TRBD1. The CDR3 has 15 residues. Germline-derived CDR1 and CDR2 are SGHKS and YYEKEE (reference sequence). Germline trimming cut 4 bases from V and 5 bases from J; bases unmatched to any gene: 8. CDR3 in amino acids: CASSPQSGGTGELFF. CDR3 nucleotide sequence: TGTGCCAGCAGCCCCCAATCAGGGGGAACCGGGGAGCTGTTTTTT. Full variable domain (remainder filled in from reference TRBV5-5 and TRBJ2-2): DAGVTQSPTHLIKTRGQQVTLRCSPISGHKSVSWYQQVLGQGPQFIFQYYEKEERGRGNFPDRFSARQFPNYSSELNVNALLLGDSALYLCASSPQSGGTGELFFGEGSRLTVL.

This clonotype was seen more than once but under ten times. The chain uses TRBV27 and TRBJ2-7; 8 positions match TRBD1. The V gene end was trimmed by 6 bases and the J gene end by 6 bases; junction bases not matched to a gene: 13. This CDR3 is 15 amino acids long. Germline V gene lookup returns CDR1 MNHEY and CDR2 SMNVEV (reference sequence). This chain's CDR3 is CASSLTSTGVPEQYF. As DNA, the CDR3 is TGTGCCAGCAGCCTTACCTCGACAGGGGTCCCCGAGCAGTACTTC.

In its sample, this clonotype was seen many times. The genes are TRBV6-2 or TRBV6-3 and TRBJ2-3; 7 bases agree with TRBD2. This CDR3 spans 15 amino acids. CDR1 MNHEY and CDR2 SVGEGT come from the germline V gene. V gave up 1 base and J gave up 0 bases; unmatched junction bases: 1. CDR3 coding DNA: TGTGCCAGCAGTTACTGGGGAGGGAGCACAGATACGCAGTATTTT. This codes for CASSYWGGSTDTQYF.

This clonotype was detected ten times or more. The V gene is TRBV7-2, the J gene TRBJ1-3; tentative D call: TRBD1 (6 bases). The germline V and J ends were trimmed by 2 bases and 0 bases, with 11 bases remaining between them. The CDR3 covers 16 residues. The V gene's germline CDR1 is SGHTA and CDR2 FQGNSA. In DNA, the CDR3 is TGTGCCAGCAGCTTAAGGACAGTTAACTCTGGAAACACCATATATTTT. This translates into CASSLRTVNSGNTIYF. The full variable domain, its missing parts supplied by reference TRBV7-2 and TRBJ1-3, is GAGVSQSPSNKVTEKGKDVELRCDPISGHTALYWYRQSLGQGLEFLIYFQGNSAPDKSGLPSDRFSAERTGGSVSTLTIQRTQQEDSAVYLCASSLRTVNSGNTIYFGEGSWLTVV.

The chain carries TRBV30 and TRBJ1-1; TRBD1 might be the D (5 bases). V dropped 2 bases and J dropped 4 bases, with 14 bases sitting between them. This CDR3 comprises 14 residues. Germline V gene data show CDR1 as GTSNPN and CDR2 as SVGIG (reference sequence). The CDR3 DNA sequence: TGTGCCTGGAGTCATCTTGCAGGGTTCACTGAAGCTTTCTTT. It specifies CAWSHLAGFTEAFF.